This record looks at one T cell receptor (beta chain) sequence and its context. Its cognate antigen is unknown. This specimen comes from a study of cytomegalovirus exposure and HLA in healthy donors. This cohort consisted of healthy bone marrow donors. CDR1 and CDR2 from the germline V gene are SGHRS and YFSETQ. The CDR3 contains 13 residues. V lost 7 bases, J lost 3 bases, and 14 bases lay in between. The study, taken as a whole, reports: In an earlier analysis, most TCR beta V segments were productive about 87% or about 30% of the time.

PCR involved 60 Vbeta and 13 Jbeta primers. Assay: immunoSEQ multiplex PCR; the TCRdb copy retains only in-frame clones and omits some. The sample shows some 150,000 clones, 60% to 85% of them seen only once. Sequenced input: PBMCs. The receptor was derived from a man aged 25 to 40 in good health and CMV-seropositive. This chain uses TRBV5-1 with TRBJ2-7, with D tentatively TRBD1 (7 bases). The CDR3 loop is CASGGDSFYEQYF. In DNA form, the CDR3 reads TGCGCCAGCGGCGGGGACAGCTTCTACGAGCAGTACTTC.